A selection of T cell receptor beta chains follows, all from one sample in a study of CD8 T cells in ankylosing spondylitis. From the 5' RACE reads, TCRdb called clonotypes with MiXCR, one entry per CDR3 protein. This sample has about 220,000 distinct CDR3 sequences, with approximately 20% found just once. The source material was blood, either unsorted or a sorted T cell fraction (not recorded which). The receptors originated from a male donor with ankylosing spondylitis. CDR3s include the opening cysteine and the closing phenylalanine or tryptophan. D genes are given only for firm matches. The size field is filled for only some rows; it gives once, few, many or a size class.

D,V,size,J,CDR3,DNA
NA,TRBV20-1,few,TRBJ1-5,CSARGLIGEGVGQPQHF,TGCAGTGCTAGAGGATTGATCGGGGAAGGCGTCGGCCAGCCCCAGCATTTT
TRBD2,TRBV19,NA,TRBJ2-1,CASTPETSGEGNYNEQFF,TGTGCCAGTACCCCCGAGACTAGCGGAGAGGGGAATTACAATGAGCAGTTCTTC
NA,TRBV27,once,TRBJ2-7,CASSFQGSSEQYF,TGTGCCAGCAGTTTTCAGGGTTCGAGCGAGCAGTACTTC
NA,TRBV5-6,few,TRBJ2-3,CASSFGYTQYF,TGTGCCAGCAGCTTTGGATATACGCAGTATTTT
TRBD2,TRBV5-6,NA,TRBJ2-1,CASSWASGKNEQFF,TGTGCCAGCAGTTGGGCTAGCGGGAAGAATGAGCAGTTCTTC
TRBD1,TRBV5-6,NA,TRBJ1-2,CASSSTGTELNYGYTF,TGTGCCAGCAGCTCAACCGGGACAGAGCTTAACTATGGCTACACCTTC
NA,TRBV4-1,few,TRBJ2-7,CASSQEGFRSSYEQYF,TGCGCCAGCAGCCAAGAAGGCTTCCGGAGCTCCTACGAGCAGTACTTC
NA,TRBV20-1,NA,TRBJ2-4,CSAHPARGAAKNIQYF,TGCAGTGCGCACCCGGCACGTGGGGCAGCCAAAAACATTCAGTACTTC
NA,TRBV14,few,TRBJ2-1,CASSQEQGYNEQFF,TGTGCCAGCAGCCAGGAGCAGGGGTACAATGAGCAGTTCTTC
NA,TRBV7-9,NA,TRBJ1-1,CASSYPLNTEAFF,TGTGCCAGCAGCTATCCTCTGAACACTGAAGCTTTCTTT
TRBD2,TRBV7-6,NA,TRBJ2-2,CASSTSSGSHLTGELFF,TGTGCCAGCAGCACCTCGAGCGGGAGCCACCTCACCGGGGAGCTGTTTTTT
TRBD1,TRBV15,NA,TRBJ1-6,CATSPTDRTDSPLHF,TGTGCCACCAGCCCTACGGACAGGACAGATTCACCCCTCCACTTT
NA,TRBV24-1,NA,TRBJ1-4,CATSDAGNEKLFF,TGTGCCACCAGTGATGCGGGTAACGAAAAACTGTTTTTT
NA,TRBV28,NA,TRBJ2-1,CASSFTGERYEQFF,TGTGCCAGCAGTTTTACGGGAGAAAGGTATGAGCAGTTCTTC
NA,TRBV4-1,few,TRBJ1-2,CASSQPGIYGYTF,TGCGCCAGCAGCCAGCCGGGGATTTATGGCTACACCTTC
NA,TRBV12-3/TRBV12-4,NA,TRBJ2-7,CAICPTEIDSPLSYEQYF,TGTGCCATCTGTCCCACCGAGATCGACTCGCCCCTCTCCTACGAGCAGTACTTC
NA,TRBV12-3/TRBV12-4,few,TRBJ1-1,CASSLGPPGTEAFF,TGTGCCAGCAGTCTGGGACCCCCGGGAACTGAAGCTTTCTTT
NA,TRBV2,NA,TRBJ2-7,CASSSRAPAPYEQYF,TGTGCCAGCAGTTCCCGGGCCCCTGCGCCCTACGAGCAGTACTTC
TRBD2,TRBV27,few,TRBJ2-7,CASSPRGAGGLSHYEQYF,TGTGCCAGCAGTCCTCGGGGGGCGGGGGGCCTTTCCCACTACGAGCAGTACTTC
NA,TRBV15,NA,TRBJ2-7,CATSRAGSGEQYF,TGTGCCACCAGCAGAGCAGGGTCCGGCGAGCAGTACTTC
NA,TRBV6-4,few,TRBJ1-1,CASSESGAETEAFF,TGTGCCAGCAGTGAATCGGGGGCCGAGACTGAAGCTTTCTTT
TRBD1,TRBV5-6,many,TRBJ1-2,CASSFRQGHYGYTF,TGTGCCAGCAGCTTCCGACAGGGTCACTATGGCTACACCTTC
NA,TRBV21-1,NA,TRBJ2-5,CASSKTGGRETQYF,TGTGCCAGCAGCAAAACAGGAGGTCGGGAGACCCAGTACTTC
NA,TRBV27,NA,TRBJ1-1,CASSGGGHTEAFF,TGTGCCAGCTCGGGTGGGGGGCACACTGAAGCTTTCTTT
NA,TRBV11-2,NA,TRBJ2-5,CASGGYQETQYF,TGTGCCAGCGGGGGGTACCAAGAGACCCAGTACTTC
NA,TRBV27,NA,TRBJ2-7,CASSPTPGQSSYEQYF,TGTGCCAGCAGTCCCACACCCGGGCAGAGCTCCTACGAGCAGTACTTC
NA,TRBV28,few,TRBJ1-4,CASSPPPGALGEKLFF,TGTGCCAGCAGTCCCCCCCCGGGGGCCCTGGGTGAAAAACTGTTTTTT
NA,TRBV4-3,few,TRBJ2-7,CASSQDGGDYEQYF,TGCGCCAGCAGCCAAGATGGGGGCGACTACGAGCAGTACTTC
TRBD1,TRBV13,few,TRBJ1-6,CASSHDRDRANSPLHF,TGTGCCAGCAGCCACGACCGGGACAGGGCTAATTCACCCCTCCACTTT
NA,TRBV27,NA,TRBJ2-7,CASRGGWNEQYF,TGTGCCAGCAGAGGGGGATGGAACGAGCAGTACTTC
TRBD1,TRBV19,NA,TRBJ1-4,CASSIPGGREKLFF,TGTGCCAGTAGTATTCCAGGGGGCCGGGAAAAACTGTTTTTT
TRBD2,TRBV15,NA,TRBJ2-3,CATSRDRLAGGSDTQYF,TGTGCCACCAGCAGAGATCGGCTAGCGGGAGGATCAGATACGCAGTATTTT
TRBD2,TRBV3-1,NA,TRBJ2-1,CASSQGTAGGYNEQFF,TGTGCCAGCAGCCAAGGTACAGCGGGAGGTTACAATGAGCAGTTCTTC
NA,TRBV4-2,NA,TRBJ2-7,CASSQGAGTYEQYF,TGTGCCAGCAGCCAAGGGGCTGGGACCTACGAGCAGTACTTC
TRBD1,TRBV2,NA,TRBJ2-5,CASSDPQMGDRQGQETQYF,TGTGCCAGCAGTGACCCGCAGATGGGAGACAGACAGGGCCAAGAGACCCAGTACTTC
NA,TRBV12-5,few,TRBJ2-2,CASGTWGATDTGELFF,TGTGCTAGTGGCACCTGGGGGGCGACAGACACCGGGGAGCTGTTTTTT
TRBD1,TRBV4-1,few,TRBJ2-3,CASSQWETGDLTDTQYF,TGCGCCAGCAGCCAGTGGGAGACAGGGGACCTCACAGATACGCAGTATTTT
NA,TRBV2,NA,TRBJ2-2,CASSEVVSAGELFF,TGTGCCAGCAGTGAAGTGGTATCCGCCGGGGAGCTGTTTTTT
TRBD1,TRBV11-1,few,TRBJ2-1,CASSLQPGQGDEQFF,TGTGCCAGCAGCTTACAACCGGGACAGGGCGATGAGCAGTTCTTC
NA,TRBV2,NA,TRBJ1-5,CASSEYRGSEEGQPQHF,TGTGCCAGCAGTGAATACCGTGGCAGCGAAGAAGGACAGCCCCAGCATTTT
NA,TRBV14,many,TRBJ2-1,CASSQVRYNEQFF,TGCGCCAGCAGCCAAGTTAGGTACAATGAGCAGTTCTTC
NA,TRBV7-9,few,TRBJ1-1,CASSLYTGMNTEAFF,TGTGCCAGCAGCTTATATACAGGGATGAACACTGAAGCTTTCTTT
NA,TRBV7-6,NA,TRBJ1-4,CASSLSEYEKLFF,TGTGCCAGCAGCTTATCTGAGTACGAAAAACTGTTTTTT
NA,TRBV7-7,few,TRBJ1-1,CASSPGWGSTEVFF,TGTGCTAGCAGCCCTGGGTGGGGTAGCACTGAAGTTTTCTTT
TRBD1,TRBV29-1,NA,TRBJ2-1,CSVEGTGALSSYNEQFF,TGCAGCGTTGAAGGGACAGGGGCTCTTAGCTCCTACAATGAGCAGTTCTTC
NA,TRBV29-1,NA,TRBJ2-7,CSVEVQGKTYEQYF,TGCAGCGTTGAAGTCCAGGGGAAGACCTACGAGCAGTACTTC
NA,TRBV6-2/TRBV6-3,many,TRBJ1-1,CASSYGDYTEAFF,TGTGCCAGCAGTTACGGAGATTACACTGAAGCTTTCTTT
NA,TRBV7-9,many,TRBJ2-3,CASRGSTDTQYF,TGTGCCAGCAGGGGTAGCACAGATACGCAGTATTTT
NA,TRBV28,many,TRBJ2-2,CASTMGDADTGELFF,TGTGCCAGCACCATGGGGGACGCCGACACCGGGGAGCTGTTTTTT
TRBD1,TRBV4-1,NA,TRBJ1-2,CASSPIEGGDSYGYTF,TGCGCCAGCAGCCCCATCGAAGGGGGCGACTCGTATGGCTACACCTTC
NA,TRBV6-1,once,TRBJ2-1,CASSVLASSYNEQFF,TGTGCCAGCAGTGTCCTAGCCAGCTCCTACAATGAGCAGTTCTTC
NA,TRBV5-1,NA,TRBJ1-1,CASSIQTGNTEAFF,TGCGCCAGCAGCATCCAGACAGGGAACACTGAAGCTTTCTTT
TRBD2,TRBV4-3,few,TRBJ2-1,CASSQGLAGFGNEQFF,TGCGCCAGCAGCCAAGGGCTAGCGGGATTTGGGAATGAGCAGTTCTTC